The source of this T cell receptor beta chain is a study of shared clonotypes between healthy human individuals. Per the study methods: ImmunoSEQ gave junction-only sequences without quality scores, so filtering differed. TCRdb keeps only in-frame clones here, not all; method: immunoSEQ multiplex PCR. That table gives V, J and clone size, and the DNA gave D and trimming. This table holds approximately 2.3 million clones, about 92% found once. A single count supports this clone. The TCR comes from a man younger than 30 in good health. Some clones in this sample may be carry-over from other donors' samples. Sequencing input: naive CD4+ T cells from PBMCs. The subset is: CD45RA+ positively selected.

CDR3 in amino acids: CASSERDGLVIYNEQFF. The DNA of the CDR3 is TGTGCCAGCAGTGAAAGGGATGGACTAGTGATATACAATGAGCAGTTCTTC. The chain combines TRBV25-1 with TRBJ2-1, with TRBD2 matching 7 bases. Germline CDR1 and CDR2: MGHDK and SYGVNS. The CDR3 totals 17 residues. After removal of 2 bases from V and 4 bases from J, the junction contained 11 bases not matched to a gene.